The clone carrying this TCR beta chain was seen at least ten times. Here immunoSEQ multiplex PCR was the method, and the copy in TCRdb shows in-frame clones only, minus some. Of roughly 300,000 clones listed, over 75% are singletons. The sample comes from a study of shared clonotypes between healthy human individuals. Germline CDR1 and CDR2: MRHNA and SNTAGT. This CDR3 is built from 15 residues. The V gene lost 2 bases and the J gene lost 2 bases, with 12 bases spanning the gap. The chain recombines TRBV6-4 with TRBJ1-2; D gene ambiguous. Sequenced input: memory CD8+ T cells sorted from blood. Noted subset: CD45RO+ cells pooled with CCR7-negative TemRA cells. The sequence was collected from a man younger than 35 in good health. The chain's CDR3 is CASSDGDSANYGYTF. CDR3 nucleotide sequence: TGTGCCAGCAGTGACGGGGATTCGGCCAACTATGGCTACACCTTC.